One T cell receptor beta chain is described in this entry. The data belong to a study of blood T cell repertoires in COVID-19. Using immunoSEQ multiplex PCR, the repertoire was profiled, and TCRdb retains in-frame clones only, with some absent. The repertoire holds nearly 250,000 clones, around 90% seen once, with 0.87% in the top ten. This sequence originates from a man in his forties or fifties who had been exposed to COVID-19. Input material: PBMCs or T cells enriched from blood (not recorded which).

CDR3 in amino acids: CASSYSPRNSPLHF. CDR3 nucleotide sequence: TGTGCCAGCAGTTACTCCCCTCGTAATTCACCCCTCCACTTT. The chain uses TRBV6-5 and TRBJ1-6; D unresolved. Trimming took off 0 bases at V and 6 bases at J, with 6 bases between the two ends. Germline V gene sequence: CDR1 MNHEY, CDR2 SVGAGI. The CDR3 sequence is 14 residues long.